The present T cell receptor beta chain was sequenced within a study of blood T cell repertoires in COVID-19. Study at large: Nucleic acid was either cDNA or gDNA, and it came from T cells, B-cell-depleted T cells, or PBMCs.

CDR1 and CDR2 (germline): SGHAT, FQDESV (reference sequence). The CDR3 is 16 amino acids. V shed 5 bases and J 2 bases; nucleotides not matched to a gene: 7. As handled by the study authors: Scientists estimated how many nucleated cells there were by amplifying reference gene primers. The protocol was immunoSEQ multiplex PCR, while the TCRdb copy is restricted to in-frame clones and leaves out a portion. That table is the source of V, J and clone size, and D and trimming were worked out from the DNA. The sample has some 95,000 clones; around 90% are singletons. J is TRBJ1-3 and V is TRBV11-1, with 9 bases fitting TRBD1. The clonotype originates from a human donor with active COVID-19. The donor label of this sample is uncertain. Sequencing was carried out using peripheral blood. The CDR3 DNA is TGTGCCAGCAGCCACCACCGGGACAGGGCTGGAAACACCATATATTTT. This codes for CASSHHRDRAGNTIYF.